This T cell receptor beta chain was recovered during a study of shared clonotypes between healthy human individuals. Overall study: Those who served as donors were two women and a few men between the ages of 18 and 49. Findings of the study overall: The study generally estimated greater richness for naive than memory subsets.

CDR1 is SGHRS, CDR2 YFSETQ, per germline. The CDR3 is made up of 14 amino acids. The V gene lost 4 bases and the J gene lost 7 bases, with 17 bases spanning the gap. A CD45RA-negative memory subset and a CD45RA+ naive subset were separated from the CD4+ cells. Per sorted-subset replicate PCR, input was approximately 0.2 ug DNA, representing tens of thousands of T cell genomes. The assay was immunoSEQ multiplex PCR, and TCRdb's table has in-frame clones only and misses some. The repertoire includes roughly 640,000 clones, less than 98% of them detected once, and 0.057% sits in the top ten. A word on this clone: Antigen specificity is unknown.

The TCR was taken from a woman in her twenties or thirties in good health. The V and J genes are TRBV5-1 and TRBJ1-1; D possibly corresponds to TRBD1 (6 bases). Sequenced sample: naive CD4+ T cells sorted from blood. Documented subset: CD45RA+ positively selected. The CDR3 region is CASSPGGGRGEAFF. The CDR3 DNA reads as TGCGCCAGCAGCCCTGGAGGGGGTAGGGGTGAAGCTTTCTTT.